This TCR beta chain was sequenced in a study of T cell responses to AZD1222 COVID-19 vaccine. About the study: The analysis combined second doses at about 4 or about 12 weeks. General observations from the study: White British ancestry dominated among donors, who included more females, and clonal diversity was possibly underestimated. Across spike, vaccine-associated CD4 TCRs were found, dominant at 160-218 and 743-854.

CDR1 and CDR2 from the germline V gene are SQVTM and ANQGSEA. Trimming left V 4 bases short and J 6 bases short, with 6 bases between. The CDR3 loop spans 10 amino acids. Assay: immunoSEQ multiplex PCR; the TCRdb copy retains only in-frame clones and omits some. The table shows some 150,000 clones, with approximately 94% occurring only once. Notes on this clone: Its antigen is not known.

The source is an adult in good health. Sequencing was performed on peripheral blood, taken on day 0 of AZD1222 vaccination. This rearrangement joins TRBV29-1 to TRBJ1-1; perhaps TRBD1 as D (5 bases). Here the CDR3 reads CSVVQAEAFF. CDR3 sequence (DNA): TGCAGCGTTGTACAGGCTGAAGCTTTCTTT.